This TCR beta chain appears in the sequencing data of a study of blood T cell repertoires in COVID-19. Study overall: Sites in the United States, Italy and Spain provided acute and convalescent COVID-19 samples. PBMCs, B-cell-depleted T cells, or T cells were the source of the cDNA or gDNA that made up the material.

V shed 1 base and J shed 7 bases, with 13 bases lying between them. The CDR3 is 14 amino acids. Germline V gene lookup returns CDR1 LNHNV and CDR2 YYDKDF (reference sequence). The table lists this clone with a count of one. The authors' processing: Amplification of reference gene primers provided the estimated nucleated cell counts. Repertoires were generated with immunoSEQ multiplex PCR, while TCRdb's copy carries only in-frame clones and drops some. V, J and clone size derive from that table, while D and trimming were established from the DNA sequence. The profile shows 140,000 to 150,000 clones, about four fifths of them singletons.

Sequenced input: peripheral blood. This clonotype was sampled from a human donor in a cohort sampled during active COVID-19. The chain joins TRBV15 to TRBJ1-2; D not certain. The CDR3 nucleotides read TGTGCCACCAGCAGAGTGAGGACTCCTGGTGGCTACACCTTC. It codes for CATSRVRTPGGYTF.